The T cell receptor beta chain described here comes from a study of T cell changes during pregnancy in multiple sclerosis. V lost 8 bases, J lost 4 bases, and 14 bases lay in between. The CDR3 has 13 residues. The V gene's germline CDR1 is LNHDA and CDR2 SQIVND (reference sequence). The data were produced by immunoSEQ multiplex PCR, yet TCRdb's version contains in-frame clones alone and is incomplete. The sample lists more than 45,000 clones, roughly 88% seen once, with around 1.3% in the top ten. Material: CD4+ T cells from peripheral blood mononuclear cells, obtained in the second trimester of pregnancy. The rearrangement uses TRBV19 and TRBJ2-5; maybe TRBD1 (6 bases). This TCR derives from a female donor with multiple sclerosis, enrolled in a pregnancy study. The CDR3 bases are TGTGCCAGTGGTGTACAGGGCGGAGAGACCCAGTACTTC. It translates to CASGVQGGETQYF.